Described below is a single T cell receptor (beta chain) sequence and its context. Antigen: not known. Synthesis of TCR cDNA relied on 5'RACE template switching, which attached a universal primer site and UMIs. MiXCR, run by TCRdb on the 5' RACE reads, gives a single entry per CDR3 protein. The sample lists around 590,000 distinct CDR3 sequences, 9% to 15% seen once, with about 16% in the top ten. The source of the sample is a study of T cells after yellow fever vaccination. Notes on the study in general: Subsequent to the booster, the majority of primary-vaccination clones reappeared (roughly 95% CD4, approximately 90% CD8).

Germline V gives CDR1 MNHEY, CDR2 SMNVEV (reference sequence). The CDR3 is 14 residues long. V was pared by 5 bases and J by 5 bases, with 12 bases between. The material sequenced was PBMCs, taken on the day of the yellow fever booster vaccination. The chain joins TRBV27 to TRBJ2-2, with D hard to call. This clonotype was sampled from a man younger than 40 who received the YFV17D yellow fever vaccine. The CDR3 sequence is CASSESFFTGELFF. CDR3 nucleotides: TGTGCCAGCAGTGAGTCGTTTTTTACCGGGGAGCTGTTTTTT.